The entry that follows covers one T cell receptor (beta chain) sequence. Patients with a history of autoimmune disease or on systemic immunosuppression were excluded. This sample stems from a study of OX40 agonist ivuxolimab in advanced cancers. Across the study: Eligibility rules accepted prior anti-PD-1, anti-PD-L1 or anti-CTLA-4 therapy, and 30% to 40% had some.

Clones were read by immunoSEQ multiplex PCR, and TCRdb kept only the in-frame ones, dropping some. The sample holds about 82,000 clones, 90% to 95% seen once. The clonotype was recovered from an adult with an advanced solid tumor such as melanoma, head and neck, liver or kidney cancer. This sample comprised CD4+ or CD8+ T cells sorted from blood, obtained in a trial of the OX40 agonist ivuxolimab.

The CDR3 protein is CASSVAVWADTQYF. The CDR3 DNA reads TGTGCCAGCAGCGTAGCGGTCTGGGCAGATACGCAGTATTTT. V is TRBV9 and J is TRBJ2-3; D is uncertain. This CDR3 is built from 14 residues. CDR1 and CDR2 from the germline V gene are SGDLS and YYNGEE. V lost 0 bases, J lost 4 bases, and 9 bases lay in between.